This TCR beta chain was documented in a study of CD8 T cells in Susac syndrome. Looked up from germline, CDR1 is SGHTA and CDR2 is FQGNSA. The ends lost 5 bases at V and 0 bases at J; junction bases unmatched: 9. The CDR3 contains 17 residues. The T cells that were sequenced for TCR beta were CD8+ and CD4+ cells from blood. The multiple sclerosis control group was made up of treatment-naive patients with stable or active relapsing-remitting disease. Random hexamers served to reverse transcribe roughly 0.45 to 1 ug RNA. Via MiXCR, TCRdb re-called the immunoSEQ multiplex PCR reads, giving one row per CDR3 protein. The data contain around 200,000 distinct CDR3 sequences, about 94% of them singletons.

The sequencing sample was made of CD4+ T cells from PBMCs. The rearrangement uses TRBV7-2 and TRBJ2-3, with 9 bases matching TRBD1. The sequence derives from a human donor with multiple sclerosis. This chain's CDR3 is CASSRDRARSSTDTQYF. The CDR3 nucleotides read TGTGCCAGCAGCAGGGACAGGGCGAGGTCTAGCACAGATACGCAGTATTTT.